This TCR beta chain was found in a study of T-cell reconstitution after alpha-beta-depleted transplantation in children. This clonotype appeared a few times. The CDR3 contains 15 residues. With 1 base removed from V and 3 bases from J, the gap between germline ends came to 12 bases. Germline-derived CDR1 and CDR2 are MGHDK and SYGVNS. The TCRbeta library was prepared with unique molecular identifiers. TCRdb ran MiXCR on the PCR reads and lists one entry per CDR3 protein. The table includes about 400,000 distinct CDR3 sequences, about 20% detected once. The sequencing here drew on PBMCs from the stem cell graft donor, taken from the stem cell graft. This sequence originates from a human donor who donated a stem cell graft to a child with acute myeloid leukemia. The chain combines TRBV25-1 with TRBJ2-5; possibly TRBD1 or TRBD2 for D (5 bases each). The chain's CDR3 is CASSEFGAAEETQYF. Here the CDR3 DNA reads TGTGCCAGCAGTGAATTCGGGGCAGCCGAAGAGACCCAGTACTTC.